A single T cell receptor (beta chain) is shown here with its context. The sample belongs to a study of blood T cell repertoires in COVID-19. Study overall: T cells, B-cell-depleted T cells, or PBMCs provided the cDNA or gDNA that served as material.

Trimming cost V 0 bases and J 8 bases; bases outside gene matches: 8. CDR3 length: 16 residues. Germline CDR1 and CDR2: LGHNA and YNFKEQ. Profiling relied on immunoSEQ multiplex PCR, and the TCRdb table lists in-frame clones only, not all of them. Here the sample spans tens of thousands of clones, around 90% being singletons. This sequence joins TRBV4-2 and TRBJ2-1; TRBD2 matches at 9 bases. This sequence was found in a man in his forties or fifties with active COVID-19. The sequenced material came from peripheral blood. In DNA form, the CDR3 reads TGTGCCAGCAGCCAAGAGGGCGGGAGGGCGTATCATGAGCAGTTCTTC. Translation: CASSQEGGRAYHEQFF.